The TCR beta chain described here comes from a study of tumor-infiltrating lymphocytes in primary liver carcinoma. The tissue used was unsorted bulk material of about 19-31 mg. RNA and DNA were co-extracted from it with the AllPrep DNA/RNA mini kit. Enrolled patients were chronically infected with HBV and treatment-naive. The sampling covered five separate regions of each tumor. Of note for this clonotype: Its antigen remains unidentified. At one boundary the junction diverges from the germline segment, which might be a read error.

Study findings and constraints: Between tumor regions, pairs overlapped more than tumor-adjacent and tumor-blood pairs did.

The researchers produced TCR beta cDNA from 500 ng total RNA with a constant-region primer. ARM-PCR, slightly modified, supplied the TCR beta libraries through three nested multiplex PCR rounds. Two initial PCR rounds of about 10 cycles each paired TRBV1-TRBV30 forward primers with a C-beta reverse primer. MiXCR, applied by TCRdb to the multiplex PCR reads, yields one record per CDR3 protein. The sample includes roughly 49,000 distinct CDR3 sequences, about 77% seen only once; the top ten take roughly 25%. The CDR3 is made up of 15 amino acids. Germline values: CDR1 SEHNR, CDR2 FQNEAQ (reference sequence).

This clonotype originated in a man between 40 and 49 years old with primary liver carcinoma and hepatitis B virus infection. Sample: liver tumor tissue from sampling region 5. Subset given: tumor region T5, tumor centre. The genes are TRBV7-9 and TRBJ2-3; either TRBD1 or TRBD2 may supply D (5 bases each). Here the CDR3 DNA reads TGTGCCAGCAGCTCGGACGGGGACGGGGCAGATACGCACCATTTT. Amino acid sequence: CASSSDGDGADTHHF.